The 6 T cell receptor beta chains below all came from one sample that was sequenced in a study of cytomegalovirus exposure and HLA in healthy donors. A multiplex PCR was run with 60 Vbeta primers and 13 Jbeta primers. The table came from immunoSEQ multiplex PCR; TCRdb's copy has only in-frame clones and leaves some out. The top ten hold under 3.5% of the sample, which has roughly 69,000 clones, 60% to 85% seen once. The specimen was PBMCs. The receptors originated from a man between 18 and 35 years old in good health and CMV-seronegative.

The chain has TRBV9 and TRBJ2-3; the D is unclear. Deletions cut 0 bases from V and 4 bases from J, with 9 bases between. Germline V lookup: CDR1 SGDLS, CDR2 YYNGEE. This CDR3 has 14 amino acids. The CDR3 DNA reads TGTGCCAGCAGCGTAGATCCGTCAGCAGATACGCAGTATTTT. This encodes CASSVDPSADTQYF.

This chain connects TRBV14 to TRBJ2-2; the D gene is possibly TRBD2 (5 bases). V was cut by 4 bases and J by 8 bases, with 8 bases left in between. The CDR3 has 12 residues. In germline, CDR1 is SGHDN, CDR2 FVKESK. The CDR3 here is CASSPRRGELFF. The DNA for the CDR3 is TGTGCCAGCAGCCCACGGAGGGGGGAGCTGTTTTTT.

J is TRBJ2-3 and V is TRBV27; D perhaps matches TRBD1 (6 bases). The CDR3 runs to 15 residues. V shed 3 bases and J shed 2 bases, with 12 bases lying between them. The germline V gene has CDR1 MNHEY and CDR2 SMNVEV (reference sequence). CDR3: CASSFQGPDTDTQYF. Here the CDR3 DNA reads TGTGCCAGCAGTTTTCAGGGGCCGGACACAGATACGCAGTATTTT.

This clone has a single count. The J gene is TRBJ2-1, the V gene TRBV7-9, with D perhaps matching TRBD2 (6 bases). This CDR3 is built from 13 residues. V lost 4 bases and J 6 bases, leaving 10 bases between the germline ends. CDR1 and CDR2 from the germline V gene are SEHNR and FQNEAQ (reference sequence). In DNA form, the CDR3 reads TGTGCCAGCAGCTGGTTCGGGGGCAATGAGCAGTTCTTC. Translated: CASSWFGGNEQFF. Full variable domain (rest looked up from reference TRBV7-9 and TRBJ2-1): DTGVSQNPRHKITKRGQNVTFRCDPISEHNRLYWYRQTLGQGPEFLTYFQNEAQLEKSRLLSDRFSAERPKGSFSTLEIQRTEQGDSAMYLCASSWFGGNEQFFGPGTRLTVL.

The chain employs TRBV9 and TRBJ2-2; no definite D call. Trimming removed 2 bases at V and 1 base at J, with 6 bases between. The CDR3 length is 14 residues. Germline V gene lookup returns CDR1 SGDLS and CDR2 YYNGEE. CDR3: CASSVFGNTGELFF. CDR3 in DNA: TGTGCCAGCAGCGTTTTCGGGAACACCGGGGAGCTGTTTTTT.

The chain has TRBV12-5 and TRBJ1-1; D ambiguous. Deletions cut 5 bases from V and 1 base from J, with 8 bases between. This CDR3 has 13 residues. CDR1 LGHNT and CDR2 FRNRAP come from the germline V gene. The CDR3 loop reads CASGDSGNTEAFF. The CDR3 DNA is TGTGCTAGTGGTGATTCGGGGAACACTGAAGCTTTCTTT.